The rows below give T cell receptor beta chains drawn from one sample of a study of blood T cell repertoires in COVID-19. The repertoire was sequenced with immunoSEQ multiplex PCR; TCRdb's copy has only in-frame clones and lacks some. The profile shows around 180,000 clones, roughly 80% of them singletons. Material for sequencing was peripheral blood. The receptors were gathered from a man aged 60 to 69 with active or convalescent COVID-19. Both conserved end residues are part of each CDR3. D genes are given only for firm matches. Part of the rows lack a size; the others show once, few, many or a class for expanded clones.

>TRBV3-1/TRBV3-2|once|TRBJ2-7|-
TGTGCCAGCAGCCAATACGGGATTGACGAGCAGTACTTC
CASSQYGIDEQYF
>TRBV19|-|TRBJ2-3|-
TGTGCCAGTAGCCCGCTGGGAGATGTGACAGATACGCAGTATTTT
CASSPLGDVTDTQYF
>TRBV9|-|TRBJ2-1|-
TGTGCCAGCAGCTCTCACGGCTCCTACAATGAGCAGTTCTTC
CASSSHGSYNEQFF
>TRBV9|-|TRBJ2-5|-
TGTGCCAGCAGCGTAGGGGGGGATGAGACCCAGTACTTC
CASSVGGDETQYF
>TRBV7-9|-|TRBJ2-2|TRBD2
TGTGCCAGCAGCTTAGTAGCGGGGGGCACCGGGGAGCTGTTTTTT
CASSLVAGGTGELFF
>TRBV27|-|TRBJ2-3|TRBD2
TGTGCCAGCAGGGACGGCCTAGCGGGAGTCCCAGATACGCAGTATTTT
CASRDGLAGVPDTQYF
>TRBV19|many|TRBJ1-5|-
TGTGCCAGTAGTCCCCCGGGAGGGAGGGGTCAGCCCCAGCATTTT
CASSPPGGRGQPQHF
>TRBV12-3/TRBV12-4|-|TRBJ2-1|TRBD2
TGTGCCAGCAGTTCGGGACTAGCGGCTGAGCAGTTCTTC
CASSSGLAAEQFF
>TRBV6-5|-|TRBJ1-2|TRBD1
TGTGCCAGCAGGGAGGACAGGGTGAATGGCTACACCTTC
CASREDRVNGYTF
>TRBV5-1|-|TRBJ2-3|TRBD2
TGCGCCAGCAGCTCTGGGACTAAAGCTCCAGATACGCAGTATTTT
CASSSGTKAPDTQYF
>TRBV30|-|TRBJ2-7|-
TGTGCCTGGAGTAGGGCGGGGTCTATATACGAGCAGTACTTC
CAWSRAGSIYEQYF
>TRBV5-1|-|TRBJ2-2|TRBD1
TGCGCCAGCAGCTCCTCCGGGACAGGGGTGTCCGGGGAGCTGTTTTTT
CASSSSGTGVSGELFF
>TRBV4-2|-|TRBJ2-7|TRBD1
TGTGCCAGCAGCCAAGGTGGGACAGGGGGCTACGAGCAGTACTTC
CASSQGGTGGYEQYF
>TRBV5-6|-|TRBJ2-7|TRBD1
TGTGCCAGCAGTGACAGGGGACACCACGAGCAGTACTTC
CASSDRGHHEQYF
>TRBV6-6|many|TRBJ2-4|-
TGTGCCAGCAGCCTAAGGAGGGTGGACATTCAGTACTTC
CASSLRRVDIQYF
>TRBV7-3|few|TRBJ2-1|TRBD2
TGTGCCAGCAGCTTGCCTTCCGGACTAGCGGGAGTTGGCTCCTACAATGAGCAGTTCTTC
CASSLPSGLAGVGSYNEQFF
>TRBV7-2|-|TRBJ2-1|TRBD1
TGTGCCAGCAGTCTACTACGGGGACAGAACCCAAGCTCCTACAATGAGCAGTTCTTC
CASSLLRGQNPSSYNEQFF
>TRBV4-2|-|TRBJ2-2|TRBD1
TGTGCCAGCAGCCTCCATTCAGGGACAGGGGGGCCCGGGGAGCTGTTTTTT
CASSLHSGTGGPGELFF
>TRBV29-1|once|TRBJ1-1|TRBD1
TGCAGCGTGCTAACCGGACAGGGTCTCACTGAAGCTTTCTTT
CSVLTGQGLTEAFF
>TRBV4-1|-|TRBJ2-3|TRBD1
TGCGCCAGCAGCCAAGCACAGGGGGGTAGCACAGATACGCAGTATTTT
CASSQAQGGSTDTQYF
>TRBV6-7|few|TRBJ1-5|TRBD1
TGTGCCAGCAGCGCCGGGGACAGGGTGGATCAGCCCCAGCATTTT
CASSAGDRVDQPQHF
>TRBV4-3|-|TRBJ2-7|-
TGCGCCAGCAGCCATGGGACTGAGGCTTCCTACGAGCAGTACTTC
CASSHGTEASYEQYF
>TRBV18|few|TRBJ2-1|TRBD2
TGTGCCAGCTCACAGCTAGCGGGAGGTAACAATGAGCAGTTCTTC
CASSQLAGGNNEQFF
>TRBV27|-|TRBJ2-7|TRBD2
TGTGCCAGCAGTTTACTTCCTAGCGGGAGAACCTACGAGCAGTACTTC
CASSLLPSGRTYEQYF
>TRBV2|-|TRBJ1-2|-
TGTGCCCAGAGAGGGCCCTCCTTCTACACCTTC
CAQRGPSFYTF
>TRBV9|-|TRBJ1-6|-
TGTGCCAGCAGCGTAGGAGGATTCGATTCACCCCTCCACTTT
CASSVGGFDSPLHF
>TRBV10-2|-|TRBJ1-2|-
TGCGCCAGCAGGGCAGGAGGTTATGGCTACACCTTC
CASRAGGYGYTF